The following is a T cell receptor beta chain sequence with its context. Its recognized antigen is unknown. A much larger clone is a single base away; this may be a read error. Measured from the cysteine to the phenylalanine, the CDR3 is 11 residues long. Only CDR3 DNA is held: 33 bases, read in frame from base 1. From a lookup of the germline V gene, CDR1 and CDR2 are MNHEY and SVGEGT. Immediately after resection, surgical brain or tumor specimens were cryofrozen in liquid nitrogen, with peripheral blood cells collected concurrently. The data derive from a study of glioma-infiltrating T cells listed by TCRdb under 2016. Study-level background: Low-grade gliomas were represented by WHO grade II oligodendrogliomas or astrocytomas, and glioblastomas were represented by WHO grade IV tumors that were sampled at initial rather than recurrent diagnosis. Three low-grade glioma patients, several primary glioblastoma patients and three non-glioma patients contributing non-neoplastic brain tissue were included in the paired cohort. Glioma patients received dexamethasone for six or fewer days before surgery. To measure how far tissue and blood T-cell populations diverged, each tissue-infiltrating repertoire was compared against the peripheral blood repertoire of the same patient. Sequencing coverage of roughly 4- to 10-fold of some 1 million peripheral T cells was targeted for blood libraries. The study sequenced TCR alpha- and beta-chain repertoires from glioma tissue, from non-neoplastic brain tissue and from matched peripheral blood mononuclear cells. What the authors observed across the whole study: VJ-independent divergence between tissue and blood was lower than expected in non-neoplastic patients but higher than expected in all gliomas, particularly low-grade gliomas. Tissue and blood shared very few CDR3 sequences, a result attributed to high CDR3 diversity and limited sampling. A signature set of shared blood CDR3 motifs marked patients with low tissue-blood divergence and was depleted in highly divergent patients. Group comparisons were based on small numbers of patients: three non-neoplastic, three low-grade glioma and roughly 8 glioblastoma patients.

TCR alpha and beta CDR3 regions were amplified with the iRepertoire nested amplicon-rescue multiplex PCR (arm-PCR) platform from RNA. For one-step reverse transcription and amplification, roughly 95-450 ng of tissue mRNA or PBMC total RNA was used as input. Following bead purification, Illumina adapters were added by a secondary multiplex PCR, and libraries between 200 and 400 bp were gel-purified. Demultiplexing relied on internal 6-nucleotide barcodes carried by the libraries. Sequencing of the libraries was done on an Illumina MiSeq using 2x220 or 2x250 nucleotide paired-end reads. The paper's processing steps were these. Paired reads were merged using FLASH 1.2.11 and were aligned to the GRCh37 human genome using BWA-MEM, after which TRA and TRB reads were extracted. An IMGT-derived reference of cassette sequences and CDR3 motifs, with pseudogenes included, was used for V and J assignment. Reads were translated in three frames, and productive CDR3s were defined as those with a C...FGXG motif and no stop codons. Unique combinations of V-J cassette pair and CDR3 amino acid sequence were defined as clonotypes. Filtering of reads was based on Hamming distance, with the threshold set by the sequence error rate of each sample in mapped regions. TCRdb trimmed the raw reads at Q25, called clones with MiXCR and kept productive beta chains. Each record represents a unique CDR3 protein, reported with the most common genes and DNA among its rows. The V and J calls reflect TCRdb's pipeline rather than the authors' work. The sample data list 400,000 or so distinct CDR3 sequences, and about 40% of these were observed just once. Around 12% of the sample lies in the top ten.

This TCR was sampled from a human donor with low-grade glioma or glioblastoma, undergoing nonglioma brain surgery, or in good health (not recorded which). The specimen was glioma tissue, nonneoplastic brain tissue, or PBMCs (not recorded which). The chain is encoded by TRBV6-2 or TRBV6-3 joined to TRBJ2-3; the D gene lacks a confident call. In nucleotides, the sequence is TGTTCCAGCAGTAATACAGATACGCAGTATTTT. Its coded protein is CSSSNTDTQYF.